This is a list of T cell receptor beta chains from one sample in a study of cytomegalovirus exposure and HLA in healthy donors. The table came from immunoSEQ multiplex PCR; TCRdb's copy has only in-frame clones and leaves some out. The sample has some 210,000 clones; approximately 82% are singletons. The sample comprised PBMCs. These receptors originate from a woman aged 45 to 65 in good health and CMV-seropositive. Both conserved end residues are part of each CDR3. A D gene is named only where the DNA matches it firmly. For some rows the clone size is stated as once, few or many, or as a class when expanded; others skip it.

d_gene | j_gene | abundance | v_gene | CDR3aa | CDR3nt
. | TRBJ1-3 | . | TRBV9 | CASSATAFSGNTIYF | TGTGCCAGCAGCGCGACAGCCTTCTCTGGAAACACCATATATTTT
TRBD1 | TRBJ1-2 | . | TRBV9 | CASSAGGKTFYGYTF | TGTGCCAGCAGCGCAGGGGGCAAAACTTTCTATGGCTACACCTTC
TRBD1 | TRBJ1-3 | . | TRBV29-1 | CSVEGTDSGNTIYF | TGCAGCGTCGAAGGGACAGACTCTGGAAACACCATATATTTT
TRBD1 | TRBJ1-4 | . | TRBV7-7 | CASSRRDRGNEKLFF | TGTGCCAGCAGCCGAAGGGACAGGGGGAATGAAAAACTGTTTTTT
TRBD2 | TRBJ2-1 | . | TRBV28 | CASSGHSGGAREQFF | TGTGCCAGCAGTGGGCATAGCGGGGGGGCCCGCGAGCAGTTCTTC
. | TRBJ1-1 | . | TRBV28 | CASTLHADLNTEAFF | TGTGCCAGCACCCTCCATGCTGACTTGAACACTGAAGCTTTCTTT
TRBD2 | TRBJ2-1 | once | TRBV30 | CAWSGLAGNEQFF | TGTGCCTGGAGTGGCCTAGCGGGCAATGAGCAGTTCTTC
. | TRBJ1-4 | few | TRBV19 | CASSKRKGANEKLFF | TGTGCCAGTAGTAAGAGAAAGGGGGCTAATGAAAAACTGTTTTTT
TRBD2 | TRBJ2-7 | . | TRBV27 | CASKELAGDYEQYF | TGTGCCAGCAAAGAACTAGCGGGCGACTACGAGCAGTACTTC
TRBD1 | TRBJ2-1 | . | TRBV28 | CASSHRDRANEQFF | TGTGCCAGCAGTCACCGGGACAGGGCAAATGAGCAGTTCTTC
TRBD1 | TRBJ1-2 | once | TRBV18 | CASSADRTPGGYTF | TGTGCCAGCTCAGCGGACAGGACCCCGGGTGGCTACACCTTC
. | TRBJ1-3 | . | TRBV19 | CASKRTGSSGNTIYF | TGTGCCAGTAAACGCACAGGGTCCTCTGGAAACACCATATATTTT
. | TRBJ1-2 | . | TRBV10-3 | CAISEEGLGYGYTF | TGTGCCATCAGTGAGGAGGGACTGGGCTATGGCTACACCTTC
TRBD1 | TRBJ1-1 | once | TRBV11-2 | CASSSRQGGNTEAFF | TGTGCCAGCAGCTCCAGACAGGGAGGGAACACTGAAGCTTTCTTT
TRBD2 | TRBJ2-5 | . | TRBV5-4 | CASSLKGSGDVIETQYF | TGTGCCAGCAGCTTGAAGGGTAGCGGGGACGTTATTGAGACCCAGTACTTC
. | TRBJ1-5 | once | TRBV7-7 | CASSPKDSHPNQPQHF | TGTGCCAGCAGCCCCAAGGACAGTCACCCCAATCAGCCCCAGCATTTT
TRBD1 | TRBJ2-1 | few | TRBV7-3 | CASSSDRARNEQFF | TGTGCCAGCAGCTCCGACAGGGCCAGGAATGAGCAGTTCTTC
. | TRBJ2-4 | . | TRBV13 | CASSGGAQNIQYF | TGTGCCAGCAGTGGGGGGGCCCAAAACATTCAGTACTTC
TRBD1 | TRBJ1-4 | few | TRBV6-5 | CASTYRGPGREKLFF | TGTGCCAGCACCTACAGGGGGCCCGGACGGGAAAAACTGTTTTTT
. | TRBJ2-2 | . | TRBV29-1 | CSVYPPWAGLAGELFF | TGCAGCGTCTACCCCCCCTGGGCAGGGTTAGCCGGGGAGCTGTTTTTT
TRBD1 | TRBJ2-7 | . | TRBV11-3 | CASSRDSRSSSYEQYF | TGTGCCAGCAGCCGGGACAGCCGCTCCAGTTCCTACGAGCAGTACTTC
. | TRBJ1-1 | . | TRBV7-3 | CASSLKRSRVGGTEAFF | TGTGCCAGCAGCTTAAAGCGGTCGAGGGTGGGGGGCACTGAAGCTTTCTTT
. | TRBJ1-1 | once | TRBV5-5 | CASSFSTLNTEAFF | TGTGCCAGCAGCTTTAGTACCTTGAACACTGAAGCTTTCTTT
TRBD1 | TRBJ1-2 | . | TRBV11-2 | CASTRSGTGGGYGYTF | TGTGCCAGCACCCGGTCTGGGACAGGGGGAGGCTATGGCTACACCTTC
. | TRBJ2-1 | . | TRBV7-3 | CASSPLAEGEQFF | TGTGCCAGCAGCCCTCTCGCCGAGGGAGAGCAGTTCTTC
TRBD2 | TRBJ2-7 | . | TRBV7-9 | CASSVASGIYEQYF | TGTGCCAGCAGCGTCGCTAGCGGAATCTACGAGCAGTACTTC
. | TRBJ1-4 | . | TRBV7-2 | CASSPETGSDEKLFF | TGTGCCAGCAGCCCGGAGACAGGTTCTGATGAAAAACTGTTTTTT
. | TRBJ1-2 | . | TRBV5-1 | CASRAGDYGYTF | TGCGCCAGCAGGGCAGGGGACTATGGCTACACCTTC
TRBD1 | TRBJ1-4 | . | TRBV19 | CASSKGATGNEKLFF | TGTGCCAGTAGTAAGGGGGCGACGGGCAATGAAAAACTGTTTTTT
TRBD2 | TRBJ2-2 | . | TRBV7-3 | CASTRGGLNTGELFF | TGTGCCAGCACACGGGGGGGGCTGAACACCGGGGAGCTGTTTTTT
TRBD2 | TRBJ2-2 | . | TRBV7-9 | CASSSDGRRNTGELFF | TGTGCCAGCAGCTCGGACGGGAGGAGGAACACCGGGGAGCTGTTTTTT
TRBD2 | TRBJ2-5 | . | TRBV7-2 | CASSGRAGGLQETQYF | TGTGCCAGCAGCGGGAGGGCCGGGGGACTACAAGAGACCCAGTACTTC
TRBD1 | TRBJ1-1 | . | TRBV28 | CASSIQGGTEAFF | TGTGCCAGCAGTATCCAGGGGGGTACTGAAGCTTTCTTT
. | TRBJ2-5 | . | TRBV5-1 | CASSLTAETQYF | TGCGCCAGCAGCTTGACAGCCGAGACCCAGTACTTC
. | TRBJ2-1 | . | TRBV7-2 | CASSLRRGEQFF | TGTGCCAGCAGCTTACGGCGGGGTGAGCAGTTCTTC
. | TRBJ1-5 | few | TRBV5-4 | CASSRGSNQPQHF | TGTGCCAGCTCTAGGGGTAGCAATCAGCCCCAGCATTTT
TRBD1 | TRBJ1-2 | . | TRBV10-3 | CAIKDSGTGAYGYTF | TGTGCCATCAAGGATTCCGGGACAGGGGCTTATGGCTACACCTTC
TRBD1 | TRBJ2-2 | . | TRBV7-3 | CASSLTGGVEKTGELFF | TGTGCCAGCAGCCTAACAGGGGGCGTTGAGAAGACCGGGGAGCTGTTTTTT
. | TRBJ1-1 | . | TRBV18 | CASSNQVPGNTEAFF | TGTGCCAGCTCGAACCAGGTACCAGGGAACACTGAAGCTTTCTTT
. | TRBJ2-2 | . | TRBV21-1 | CASSPKDTGELFF | TGTGCCAGCAGCCCTAAAGACACCGGGGAGCTGTTTTTT
TRBD1 | TRBJ1-6 | . | TRBV6-5 | CASSYSNRGDSPLHF | TGTGCCAGCAGTTACTCGAACAGGGGGGATTCACCCCTCCACTTT
. | TRBJ1-1 | . | TRBV5-1 | CASSLYRVGNTEAFF | TGCGCCAGCAGCTTATACAGGGTGGGGAACACTGAAGCTTTCTTT
TRBD2 | TRBJ2-5 | . | TRBV7-3 | CASSLMGFAAGGRETQYF | TGTGCCAGCAGCTTAATGGGGTTTGCAGCGGGGGGGCGGGAGACCCAGTACTTC
. | TRBJ2-1 | . | TRBV7-6 | CASSPSARETNEQFF | TGTGCCAGCAGCCCCTCGGCACGGGAGACCAATGAGCAGTTCTTC
. | TRBJ1-5 | . | TRBV18 | CASSPRAMSNQPQHF | TGTGCCAGCTCACCACGCGCCATGAGCAATCAGCCCCAGCATTTT
TRBD1 | TRBJ2-6 | once | TRBV23-1 | CASSHGVGCDRVNSGANVLTF | TGCGCCAGCAGTCACGGGGTAGGATGCGACAGGGTAAACTCTGGGGCCAACGTCCTGACTTTC
. | TRBJ1-2 | . | TRBV18 | CASSPIDRNYGYTF | TGTGCCAGCTCACCAATCGACAGAAACTATGGCTACACCTTC
. | TRBJ1-4 | . | TRBV5-5 | CASSLEPSTNEKLFF | TGTGCCAGCAGCTTGGAGCCCTCAACTAATGAAAAACTGTTTTTT